The entry that follows covers one T cell receptor (beta chain) sequence. Its antigen remains undetermined. No base qualities exist here, and no much larger clone lies one base off it. The sample belongs to a study of shared T cell receptors in the human thymus (dated by TCRdb to the early 2020s). The study in broad terms: The study examined how self-reactive, shared T-cell receptor alpha chains are generated in the human thymus.

Looking up the germline V gene (reference sequence) yields CDR1 MNHEY and CDR2 SMNVEV. The CDR3 numbers 14 residues from cysteine through phenylalanine. Only CDR3 DNA is held: 42 bases, read in frame from base 1. V is cut back by 10 bases and J by 4 bases, with 9 bases in the junction unmatched. Library construction relied on the immunoSEQ multiplex PCR assay. TCRdb's version of the immuneACCESS table is confined to in-frame rearrangements and falls short of the full clone set. An unresolved V gene accounts for under half of the shortfall where checked; the remainder is of unknown origin. In this sample the table shows about 660,000 clones, about 90% of which occur a single time. Roughly 0.0089% of the sample is in the top ten clones. This sample also belongs to another study, concerning human thymus T cells. The second study's paper adds: In Finland, the donors were immunologically healthy infants who were having open corrective cardiac surgery for congenital heart defects. Thymus tissue was collected as surgical resects that were removed during corrective cardiac surgery. Biased V and J gene segment usage appeared to be present in both thymic and peripheral blood repertoires. The related research found that thymic TCR repertoires overlapped highly between unrelated individuals. The study characterized TCR alpha and beta repertoires from under ten infant thymus samples and a few related peripheral blood samples. Donor ages ranged from roughly 6 to 250 days, and the cohort comprised five to seven male and two female infants. Thymocytes were freed from the tissue by mechanical means and kept at -70 degrees C as pellets of roughly 9-30 million cells. Genomic DNA was extracted from frozen cell pellets with a QIAsymphony instrument. TCRB and TCRAD loci were amplified from a standardized quantity of quality-controlled genomic DNA using the immunoSEQ multiplex PCR assay. The amplicons spanned the V(D)J region and were long enough to cover the CDR3 and allow V and J genes to be identified. Through the commercial immunoSEQ service, the amplicons were sequenced on an Illumina platform. Corrections for primer bias and sequencing errors followed previously described methods, while TCRAD and TCRB definitions were based on the IMGT database. The repertoires were analysed using immunoSEQ Analyzer 3.0 and VDJTools for basic statistics, V/J segment usage, diversity estimates, rarefaction and pairwise overlap. To estimate diversity, the Chao1, ChaoE, Efron-Thisted, Shannon and inverse Simpson indices were applied, and diversity was also estimated on datasets down-sampled to the smallest sample. Repertoire overlap used strict matching of CDR3 nucleotide sequence, V gene and J gene, with Jaccard-based multidimensional scaling clustering. On average, roughly 890,000 unique TCRB clonotypes were obtained from thymus samples, compared with roughly 89,000 from blood samples.

Sequenced input: thymocytes. The V and J segments used are TRBV27 and TRBJ2-3, with 9 central nucleotides matching TRBD2. This TCR came from a boy younger than two with a congenital heart defect. Donor details come from another sample of the same person, matched by shared clones. CDR3 region: CATTVAGAPDTQYF. The sequenced DNA: TGTGCCACTACCGTAGCGGGAGCCCCAGATACGCAGTATTTT.